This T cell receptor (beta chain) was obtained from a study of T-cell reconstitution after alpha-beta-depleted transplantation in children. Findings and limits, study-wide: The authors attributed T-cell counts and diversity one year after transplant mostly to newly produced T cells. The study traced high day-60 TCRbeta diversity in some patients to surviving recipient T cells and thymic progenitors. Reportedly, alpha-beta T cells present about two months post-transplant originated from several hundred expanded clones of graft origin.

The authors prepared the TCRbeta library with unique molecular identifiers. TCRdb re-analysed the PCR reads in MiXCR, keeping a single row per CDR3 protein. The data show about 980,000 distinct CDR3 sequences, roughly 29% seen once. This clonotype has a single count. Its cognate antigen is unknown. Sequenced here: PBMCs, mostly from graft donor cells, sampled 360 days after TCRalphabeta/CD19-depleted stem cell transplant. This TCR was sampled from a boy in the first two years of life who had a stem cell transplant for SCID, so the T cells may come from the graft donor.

The CDR3 spells CASSSTGTNTDTQYF. The DNA for the CDR3 is TGTGCCAGCAGTTCAACAGGGACCAACACAGATACGCAGTATTTT. V gene TRBV2 combines with J gene TRBJ2-3, with D maybe TRBD1 (6 bases). CDR1 and CDR2 from the germline V gene are SNHLY and FYNNEI. The CDR3 is 15 amino acids. Trimming took off 5 bases at V and 2 bases at J, with 14 bases between the two ends.